This entry describes one TCR beta chain. Its antigen is as yet unknown. V was trimmed by 4 bases and J by 1 base, leaving 13 bases between them. The CDR3 sequence is 14 residues long. Per germline, CDR1 GTSNPN and CDR2 SVGIG (reference sequence). The PCR ran on 60 Vbeta and 13 Jbeta primers. The assay was immunoSEQ multiplex PCR, and TCRdb's table has in-frame clones only and misses some. This sample's clone table lists 100,000 to 150,000 clones. These data come from a study of cytomegalovirus exposure and HLA in healthy donors. For the study at large: Earlier results showed roughly 110 million unique TCR beta sequences derived from approximately 180 million T cells. Study conclusions and caveats: Within an earlier analysis, most TCR beta V segments proved productive either about 87% or about 30% of the time.

The material sequenced was PBMCs. This TCR derives from a woman aged 40 to 55 in good health and CMV-seropositive. The chain links TRBV30 to TRBJ2-5; D is possibly TRBD2 (6 bases). The CDR3: CAWTGTAIQETQYF. CDR3 in DNA: TGTGCCTGGACCGGGACTGCTATCCAAGAGACCCAGTACTTC.